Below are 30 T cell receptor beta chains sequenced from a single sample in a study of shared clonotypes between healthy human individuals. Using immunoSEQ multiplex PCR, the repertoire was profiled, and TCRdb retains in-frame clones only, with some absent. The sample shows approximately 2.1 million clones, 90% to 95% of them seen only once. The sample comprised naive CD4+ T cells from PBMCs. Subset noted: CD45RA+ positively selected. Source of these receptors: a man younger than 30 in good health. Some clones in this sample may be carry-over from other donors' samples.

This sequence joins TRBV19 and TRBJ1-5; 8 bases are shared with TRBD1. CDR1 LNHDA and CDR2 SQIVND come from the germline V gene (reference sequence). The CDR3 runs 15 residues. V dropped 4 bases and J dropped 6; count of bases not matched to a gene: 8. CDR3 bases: TGTGCCAGTAGTACCGGGACAGGATATGGTCAGCCCCAGCATTTT. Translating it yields CASSTGTGYGQPQHF.

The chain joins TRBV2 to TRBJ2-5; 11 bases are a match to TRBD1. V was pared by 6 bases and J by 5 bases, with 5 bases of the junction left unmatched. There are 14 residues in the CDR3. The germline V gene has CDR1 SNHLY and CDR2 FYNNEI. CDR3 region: CASSPGTGGETQYF. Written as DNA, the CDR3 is TGTGCCAGCAGCCCCGGGACAGGGGGGGAGACCCAGTACTTC.

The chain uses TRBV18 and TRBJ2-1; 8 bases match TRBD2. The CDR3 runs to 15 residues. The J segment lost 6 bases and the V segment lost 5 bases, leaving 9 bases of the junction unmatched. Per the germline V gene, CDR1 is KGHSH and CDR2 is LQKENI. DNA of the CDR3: TGTGCCAGCTCATTTTCGGGAGGGCCCCTCAATGAGCAGTTCTTC. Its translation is CASSFSGGPLNEQFF.

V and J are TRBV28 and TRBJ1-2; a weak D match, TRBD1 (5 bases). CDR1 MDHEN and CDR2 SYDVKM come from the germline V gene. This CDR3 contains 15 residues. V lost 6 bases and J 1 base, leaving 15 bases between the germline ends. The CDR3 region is CASSIPGVDNYGYTF. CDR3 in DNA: TGTGCCAGCAGCATTCCGGGGGTTGATAACTATGGCTACACCTTC.

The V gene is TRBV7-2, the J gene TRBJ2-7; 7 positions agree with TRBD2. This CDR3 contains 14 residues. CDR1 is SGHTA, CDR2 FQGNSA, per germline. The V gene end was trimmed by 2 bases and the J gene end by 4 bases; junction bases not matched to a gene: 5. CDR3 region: CASSLQPSGYEQYF. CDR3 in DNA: TGTGCCAGCAGCTTACAGCCTAGCGGATACGAGCAGTACTTC.

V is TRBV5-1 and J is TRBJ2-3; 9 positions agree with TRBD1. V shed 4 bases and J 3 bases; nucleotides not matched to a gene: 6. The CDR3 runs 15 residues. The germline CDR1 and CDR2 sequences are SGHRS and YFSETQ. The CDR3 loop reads CASSPGQGPTDTQYF. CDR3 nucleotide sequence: TGCGCCAGCAGCCCAGGACAGGGGCCTACAGATACGCAGTATTTT. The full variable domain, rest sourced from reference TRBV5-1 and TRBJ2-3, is KAGVTQTPRYLIKTRGQQVTLSCSPISGHRSVSWYQQTPGQGLQFLFEYFSETQRNKGNFPGRFSGRQFSNSRSEMNVSTLELGDSALYLCASSPGQGPTDTQYFGPGTRLTVL.

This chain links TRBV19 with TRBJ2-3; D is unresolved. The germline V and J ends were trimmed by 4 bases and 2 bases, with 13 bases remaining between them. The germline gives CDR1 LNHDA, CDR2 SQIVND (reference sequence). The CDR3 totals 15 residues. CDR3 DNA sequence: TGTGCCAGTAGTAGTCGTGGCGGTGACACAGATACGCAGTATTTT. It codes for CASSSRGGDTDTQYF.

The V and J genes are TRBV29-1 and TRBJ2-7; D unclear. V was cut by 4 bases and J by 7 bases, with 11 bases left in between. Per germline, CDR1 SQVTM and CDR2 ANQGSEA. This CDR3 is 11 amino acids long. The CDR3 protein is CSVVMVVEQYF. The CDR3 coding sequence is TGCAGCGTTGTTATGGTTGTGGAGCAGTACTTC.

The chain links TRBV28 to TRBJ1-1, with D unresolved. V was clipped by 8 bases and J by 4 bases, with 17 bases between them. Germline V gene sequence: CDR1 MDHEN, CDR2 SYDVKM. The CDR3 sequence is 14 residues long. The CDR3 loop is CASRTASVGTEAFF. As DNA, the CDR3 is TGTGCCAGCCGGACGGCCTCCGTGGGCACTGAAGCTTTCTTT.

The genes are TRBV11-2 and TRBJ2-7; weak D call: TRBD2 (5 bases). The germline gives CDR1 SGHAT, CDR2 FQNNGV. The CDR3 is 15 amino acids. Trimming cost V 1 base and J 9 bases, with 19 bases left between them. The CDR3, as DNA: TGTGCCAGCAGCTTAGGAAGACCGGGAACCTTCGGGCAGTACTTC. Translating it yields CASSLGRPGTFGQYF.

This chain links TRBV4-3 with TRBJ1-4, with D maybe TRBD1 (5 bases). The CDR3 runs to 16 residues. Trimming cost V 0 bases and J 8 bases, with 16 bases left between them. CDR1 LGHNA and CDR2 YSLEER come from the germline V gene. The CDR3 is CASSQDFRQLIEKLFF. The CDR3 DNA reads TGCGCCAGCAGCCAAGATTTTCGACAGCTAATCGAAAAACTGTTTTTT.

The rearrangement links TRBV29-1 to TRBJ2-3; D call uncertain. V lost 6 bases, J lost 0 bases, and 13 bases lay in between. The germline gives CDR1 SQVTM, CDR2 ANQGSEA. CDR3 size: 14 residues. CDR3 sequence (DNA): TGCAGCGTATCGGGCCTCTCTAGCACAGATACGCAGTATTTT. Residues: CSVSGLSSTDTQYF.

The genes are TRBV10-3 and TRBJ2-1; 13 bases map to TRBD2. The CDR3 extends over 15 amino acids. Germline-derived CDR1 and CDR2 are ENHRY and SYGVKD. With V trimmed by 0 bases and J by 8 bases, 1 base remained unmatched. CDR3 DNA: TGTGCCATCAGTGAGTCGACTAGCGGGAGGCATGAGCAGTTCTTC. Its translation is CAISESTSGRHEQFF.

This chain's CDR3 is CASSFLGAGGYTF. In nucleotides, the CDR3 is TGTGCCAGCAGTTTTTTGGGGGCAGGCGGCTACACCTTC. The chain employs TRBV27 and TRBJ1-2; TRBD1 is a possible D gene (6 bases). This CDR3 is 13 amino acids long. Germline values: CDR1 MNHEY, CDR2 SMNVEV (reference sequence). Trimming shortened V by 3 bases and J by 8 bases, and 13 bases separated the two germline ends.

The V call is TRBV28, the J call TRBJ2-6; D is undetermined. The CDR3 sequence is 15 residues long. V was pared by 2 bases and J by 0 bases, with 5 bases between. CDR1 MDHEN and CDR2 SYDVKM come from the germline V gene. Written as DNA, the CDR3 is TGTGCCAGCAGTTTACCGGACTCTGGGGCCAACGTCCTGACTTTC. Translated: CASSLPDSGANVLTF. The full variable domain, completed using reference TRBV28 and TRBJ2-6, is DVKVTQSSRYLVKRTGEKVFLECVQDMDHENMFWYRQDPGLGLRLIYFSYDVKMKEKGDIPEGYSVSREKKERFSLILESASTNQTSMYLCASSLPDSGANVLTFGAGSRLTVL.

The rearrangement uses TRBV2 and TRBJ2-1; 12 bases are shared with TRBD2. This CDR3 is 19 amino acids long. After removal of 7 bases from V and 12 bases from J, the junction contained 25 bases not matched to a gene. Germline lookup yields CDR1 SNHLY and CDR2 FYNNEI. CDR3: CASTERGARAASGRAGQFF. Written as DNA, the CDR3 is TGTGCCAGCACCGAAAGGGGGGCGCGGGCGGCTAGCGGGAGGGCCGGGCAGTTCTTC.

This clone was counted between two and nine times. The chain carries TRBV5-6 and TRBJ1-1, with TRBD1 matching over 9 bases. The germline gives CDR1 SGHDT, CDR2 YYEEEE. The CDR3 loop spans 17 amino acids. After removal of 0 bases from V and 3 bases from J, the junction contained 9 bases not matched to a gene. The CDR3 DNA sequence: TGTGCCAGCAGCTTGGCAGGGGGGGACAGGGTGGACACTGAAGCTTTCTTT. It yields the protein CASSLAGGDRVDTEAFF.

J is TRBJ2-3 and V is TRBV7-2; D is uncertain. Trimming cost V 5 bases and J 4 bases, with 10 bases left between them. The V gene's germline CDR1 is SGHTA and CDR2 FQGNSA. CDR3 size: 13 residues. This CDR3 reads CASSGQFPDTQYF. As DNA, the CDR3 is TGTGCCAGCAGCGGCCAATTTCCAGATACGCAGTATTTT.

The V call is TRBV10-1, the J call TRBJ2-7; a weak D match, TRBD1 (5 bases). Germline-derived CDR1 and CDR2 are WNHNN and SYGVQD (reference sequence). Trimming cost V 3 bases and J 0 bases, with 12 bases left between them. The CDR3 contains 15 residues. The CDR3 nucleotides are TGCGCCAGCAGTGACAGGGCCGACAGCTCCTACGAGCAGTACTTC. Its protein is CASSDRADSSYEQYF.

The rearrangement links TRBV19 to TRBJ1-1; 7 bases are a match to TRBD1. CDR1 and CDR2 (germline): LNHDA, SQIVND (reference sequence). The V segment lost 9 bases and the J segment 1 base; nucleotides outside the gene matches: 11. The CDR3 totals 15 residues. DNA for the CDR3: TGTGCCAGCCGCCCCAGGGGGTTTCCGAACACTGAAGCTTTCTTT. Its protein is CASRPRGFPNTEAFF.

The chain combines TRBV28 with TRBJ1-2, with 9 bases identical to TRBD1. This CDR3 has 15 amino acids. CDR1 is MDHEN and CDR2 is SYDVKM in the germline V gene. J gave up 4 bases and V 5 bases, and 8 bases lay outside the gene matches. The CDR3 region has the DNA TGTGCCAGCAGTATACAGGGGGCTATGGGCTATGGCTACACCTTC. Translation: CASSIQGAMGYGYTF.

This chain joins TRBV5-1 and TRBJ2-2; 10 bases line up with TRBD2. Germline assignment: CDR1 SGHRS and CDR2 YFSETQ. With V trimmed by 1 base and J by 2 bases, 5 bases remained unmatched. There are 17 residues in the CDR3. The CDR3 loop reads CASSLRASGRNTGELFF. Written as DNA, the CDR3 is TGCGCCAGCAGCTTGCGGGCTAGCGGGAGAAACACCGGGGAGCTGTTTTTT.

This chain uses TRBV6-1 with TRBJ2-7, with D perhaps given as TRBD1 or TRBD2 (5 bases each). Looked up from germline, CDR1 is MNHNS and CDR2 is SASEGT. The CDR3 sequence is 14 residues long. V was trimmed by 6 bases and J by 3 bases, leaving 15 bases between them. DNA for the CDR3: TGTGCCAGCAGGGAGAGGGTGGGGCTCTACGAGCAGTACTTC. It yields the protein CASRERVGLYEQYF.

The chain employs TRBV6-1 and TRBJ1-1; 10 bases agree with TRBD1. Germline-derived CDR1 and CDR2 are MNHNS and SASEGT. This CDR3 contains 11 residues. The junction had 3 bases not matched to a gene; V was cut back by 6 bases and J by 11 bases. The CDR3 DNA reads TGTGCCAGCAGGGGGACAGGGGTCGCTTTCTTT. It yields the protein CASRGTGVAFF.

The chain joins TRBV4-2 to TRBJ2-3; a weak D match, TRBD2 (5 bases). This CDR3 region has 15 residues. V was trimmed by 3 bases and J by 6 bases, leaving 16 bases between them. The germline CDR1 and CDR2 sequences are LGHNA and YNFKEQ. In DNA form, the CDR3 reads TGTGCCAGCAGCCAGAACGGACTTGCGTCGGATACGCAGTATTTT. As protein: CASSQNGLASDTQYF.

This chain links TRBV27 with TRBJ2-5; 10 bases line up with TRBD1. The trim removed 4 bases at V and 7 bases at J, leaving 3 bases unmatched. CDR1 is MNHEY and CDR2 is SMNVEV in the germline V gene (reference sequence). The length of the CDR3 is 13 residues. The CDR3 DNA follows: TGTGCCAGCAGTTCTGGACAGGGGGGGACCCAGTACTTC. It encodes CASSSGQGGTQYF.

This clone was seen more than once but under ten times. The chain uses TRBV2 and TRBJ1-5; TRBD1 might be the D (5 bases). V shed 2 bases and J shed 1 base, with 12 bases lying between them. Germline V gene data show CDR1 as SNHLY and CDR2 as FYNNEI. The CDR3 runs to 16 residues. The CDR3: CASSEQGVMSNQPQHF. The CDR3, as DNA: TGTGCCAGCAGTGAACAGGGCGTGATGAGCAATCAGCCCCAGCATTTT.

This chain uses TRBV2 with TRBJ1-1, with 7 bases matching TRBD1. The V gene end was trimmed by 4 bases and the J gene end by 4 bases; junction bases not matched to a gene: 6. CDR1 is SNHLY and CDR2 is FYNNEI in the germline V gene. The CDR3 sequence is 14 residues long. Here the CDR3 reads CASSAIQGTTEAFF. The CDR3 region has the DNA TGTGCCAGCAGTGCAATACAGGGGACCACTGAAGCTTTCTTT.

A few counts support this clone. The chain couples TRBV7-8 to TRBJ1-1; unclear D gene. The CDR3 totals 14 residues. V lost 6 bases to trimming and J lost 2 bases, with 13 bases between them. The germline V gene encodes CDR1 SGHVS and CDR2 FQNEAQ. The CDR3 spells CASRLMEGNTEAFF. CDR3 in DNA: TGTGCCAGCAGATTGATGGAGGGCAACACTGAAGCTTTCTTT.

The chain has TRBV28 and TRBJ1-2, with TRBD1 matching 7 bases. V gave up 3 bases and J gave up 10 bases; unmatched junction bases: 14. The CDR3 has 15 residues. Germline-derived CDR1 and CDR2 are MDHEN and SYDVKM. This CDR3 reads CASSFLTGAARDYTF. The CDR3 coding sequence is TGTGCCAGCAGTTTTTTAACAGGGGCCGCAAGAGACTACACCTTC.